This TCR beta chain was recorded in a study of regulatory T cells in long-lasting Graves disease. Study findings and constraints: When disease was persistent, TRBV28, TRBJ1-2 and TRBJ2-5 were the favored segments. Only peripheral blood was studied, not thyroid tissue.

Time point denoted: newly diagnosed GD, antithyroid drugs for less than 3 months. PBMC-derived RNA was used for the TCR library. The CDR3 loop spans 14 amino acids. Germline CDR1 SQVTM, CDR2 ANQGSEA. The ends were cut back, 4 bases at V and 4 bases at J, with 17 bases in the middle. Combining iRepertoire HTBI primers with Arm-PCR of CDR3 regions, the authors built TCR beta libraries. TCRdb redid the calling of the multiplex PCR reads with MiXCR, one entry per CDR3 protein. Of 550,000 to 700,000 distinct CDR3 sequences in the sample, around 16% were seen once. This clonotype was observed a few times. Its cognate antigen is unknown. These data also formed part of another study, on T cells in Graves' hyperthyroidism and ophthalmopathy.

The chain links TRBV29-1 to TRBJ2-7, with D possibly TRBD2 on 6 matching bases. The sample here was peripheral blood mononuclear cells (PBMCs), taken at new diagnosis, from a patient treated with antithyroid drugs. This clonotype originated in a young man with Graves disease. The chain's CDR3 is CSVAGREIGYEQYF. In nucleotides, the CDR3 is TGCAGCGTTGCGGGTCGGGAGATTGGGTACGAGCAGTACTTC.